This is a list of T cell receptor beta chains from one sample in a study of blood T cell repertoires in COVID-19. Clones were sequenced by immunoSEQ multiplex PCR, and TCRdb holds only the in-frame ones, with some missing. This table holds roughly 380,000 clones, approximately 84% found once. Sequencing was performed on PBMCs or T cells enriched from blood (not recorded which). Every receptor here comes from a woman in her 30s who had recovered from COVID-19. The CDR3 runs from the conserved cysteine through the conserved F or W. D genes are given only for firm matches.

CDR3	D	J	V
CASSSTGAICNQPQHF	TRBD1	TRBJ1-5	TRBV7-3
CASSPVRDNTEAFF	-	TRBJ1-1	TRBV28
CASRTRQENTEAFF	-	TRBJ1-1	TRBV6-5
CASSLAPGSYEQYF	-	TRBJ2-7	TRBV5-8
CASSFILSGAVTDTQYF	TRBD2	TRBJ2-3	TRBV5-4
CASSGTGTEETQYF	TRBD1	TRBJ2-5	TRBV28
CASSVMSSPSSGANVLTF	-	TRBJ2-6	TRBV9
CASSLGSSYNSPLHF	-	TRBJ1-6	TRBV27
CASSLSGPSSGNTIYF	-	TRBJ1-3	TRBV7-3
CASSYTVQQPQHF	-	TRBJ1-5	TRBV6-5
CASSSRDYSKQYF	TRBD2	TRBJ2-7	TRBV27
CASSTTSGTAVITDTQYF	TRBD2	TRBJ2-3	TRBV28
CASRSPGTSGTDTQYF	TRBD2	TRBJ2-3	TRBV7-2
CASTTGSRNTIYF	-	TRBJ1-3	TRBV19
CASSAGVGGTDTQYF	-	TRBJ2-3	TRBV5-1
CASSFPHRDEQYF	-	TRBJ2-7	TRBV28
CASSGVLAGVSGELFF	TRBD2	TRBJ2-2	TRBV5-1
CASDTRFTRDRDNYGYTF	TRBD1	TRBJ1-2	TRBV5-6
CASSERGQGSSPLHF	TRBD1	TRBJ1-6	TRBV6-1
CASSVASGTSGGARYNEQFF	TRBD2	TRBJ2-1	TRBV9
CAISPGTSELDTQYF	TRBD2	TRBJ2-3	TRBV10-3
CASSQDSGPLNTEAFF	-	TRBJ1-1	TRBV4-1
CASSTGGDSYEQYF	TRBD1	TRBJ2-7	TRBV2
CASSSGTGFYEQYF	TRBD1	TRBJ2-7	TRBV6-2/TRBV6-3
CASSVAPDILPHGYTF	-	TRBJ1-2	TRBV9
CAISESGRTESYEQYF	-	TRBJ2-7	TRBV10-3
CATSRGGSGANVLTF	-	TRBJ2-6	TRBV15
CASSHLDLRYYEQYF	-	TRBJ2-7	TRBV4-1
CATILTGGGSYNEQFF	-	TRBJ2-1	TRBV2
CASSLGQVATNEKLFF	-	TRBJ1-4	TRBV5-1
CAWSLNLYEQYF	-	TRBJ2-7	TRBV30
CASSLNRGSALDEQFF	-	TRBJ2-1	TRBV27
CASSEPGQETQYF	-	TRBJ2-5	TRBV25-1
CASSDGGSYEQYF	-	TRBJ2-7	TRBV5-5
CASAGTGEDQPQHF	TRBD1	TRBJ1-5	TRBV2
CASSPGTGRGNTIYF	TRBD1	TRBJ1-3	TRBV5-1
CASSYKREYGETQYF	TRBD2	TRBJ2-5	TRBV5-4
CASSSRDRGSTEAFF	TRBD1	TRBJ1-1	TRBV9
CATADWDRGAYGYTF	TRBD1	TRBJ1-2	TRBV10-3
CASSAYWGGTGNEKLFF	-	TRBJ1-4	TRBV7-9
CSASGQVNEKLFF	TRBD1	TRBJ1-4	TRBV29-1
CASSPGGAMNTEAFF	-	TRBJ1-1	TRBV7-6
CASRTGTNNSPLHF	TRBD1	TRBJ1-6	TRBV27
CASSRDRPYEAFF	-	TRBJ1-1	TRBV7-2
CASSPSLAGYTF	-	TRBJ1-2	TRBV19
CASSPSKSSGNTIYF	-	TRBJ1-3	TRBV28
CASSVGSATNEKLFF	-	TRBJ1-4	TRBV9
CASILENEQFF	-	TRBJ2-1	TRBV2
CASSQERGRGDGYTF	-	TRBJ1-2	TRBV4-1
CASSLGTGNGYEQYF	TRBD1	TRBJ2-7	TRBV7-2
CASKLYNQPQHF	-	TRBJ1-5	TRBV12-3/TRBV12-4
CASSLWGAQGYTF	-	TRBJ1-2	TRBV28
CASSQEGGGLNEKLFF	TRBD1	TRBJ1-4	TRBV4-1
CASSFLPSRGKNIQYF	-	TRBJ2-4	TRBV7-9
CASSLMEWGGDAEAFF	-	TRBJ1-1	TRBV28
CASSFGRGWNTEAFF	-	TRBJ1-1	TRBV28
CASSYNELYEQYF	-	TRBJ2-7	TRBV28
CASTGDLYSGANVLTF	-	TRBJ2-6	TRBV10-2
CASSPREREATGELFF	TRBD2	TRBJ2-2	TRBV27